Below are 20 T cell receptor beta chains sequenced from a single sample in a study of T cell responses to AZD1222 COVID-19 vaccine. Here immunoSEQ multiplex PCR was the method, and the copy in TCRdb shows in-frame clones only, minus some. The data hold 90,000 to 120,000 clones, with about 90% observed a single time. The sample was peripheral blood, taken 28 days after the second AZD1222 dose. These receptor sequences come from an adult who received the AZD1222 COVID-19 vaccine.

The rearrangement uses TRBV18 and TRBJ1-1, with 9 bases aligning to TRBD1. Germline V gene data show CDR1 as KGHSH and CDR2 as LQKENI. The CDR3 length is 14 residues. V lost 4 bases and J lost 5; bases outside the gene matches: 5. The CDR3 here is CASSLDRGGTEAFF. CDR3 nucleotide sequence: TGTGCCAGCTCACTCGACAGGGGGGGGACTGAAGCTTTCTTT.

J is TRBJ2-7 and V is TRBV6-5; 8 bases are a match to TRBD2. Germline V lookup: CDR1 MNHEY, CDR2 SVGAGI. The CDR3 is 14 residues long. V lost 8 bases, J lost 1 base, and 7 bases stayed unmatched. This chain's CDR3 is CASRTSGQSYEQYF. The CDR3 DNA is TGTGCCAGCCGAACTAGCGGACAATCCTACGAGCAGTACTTC.

The chain combines TRBV6-1 with TRBJ1-1; possibly TRBD1 for D (5 bases). The CDR3 length is 19 residues. Trimming left V 2 bases short and J 0 bases short, with 22 bases between. From germline, CDR1 is MNHNS and CDR2 SASEGT. The CDR3 reads CASSESTAGKGFVNTEAFF. CDR3 DNA sequence: TGTGCCAGCAGTGAATCGACAGCCGGAAAGGGATTCGTGAACACTGAAGCTTTCTTT.

The rearrangement links TRBV19 to TRBJ1-1; no firm D call. Trimming removed 3 bases at V and 0 bases at J, with 5 bases between. Germline CDR1 LNHDA, CDR2 SQIVND (reference sequence). The CDR3 extends over 13 amino acids. CDR3 sequence (DNA): TGTGCCAGTAGTATCCATGTGAACACTGAAGCTTTCTTT. It yields the protein CASSIHVNTEAFF.

The chain couples TRBV30 to TRBJ2-1, with 14 bases that match TRBD2. This CDR3 is built from 15 residues. Trimming cost V 3 bases and J 10 bases; bases outside gene matches: 8. The V gene's germline CDR1 is GTSNPN and CDR2 SVGIG (reference sequence). The CDR3 region has the DNA TGTGCCTGGAGGTCGGGACTAGCGGGAGCCGGAGAGCAGTTCTTC. Translated, it gives CAWRSGLAGAGEQFF.

V gene TRBV28 combines with J gene TRBJ2-7, with a weak D call TRBD2 (5 bases). CDR1 and CDR2 (germline): MDHEN, SYDVKM. The CDR3 spans 14 residues. Trimming shortened V by 2 bases and J by 1 base, and 9 bases separated the two germline ends. The chain's CDR3 is CASSLSGTSYEQYF. For the CDR3, the DNA is TGTGCCAGCAGTTTAAGCGGTACTTCCTACGAGCAGTACTTC.

V and J are TRBV11-3 and TRBJ2-3, with 7 nucleotides matching TRBD1. J lost 1 base, V lost 5 bases, and 6 bases had no gene match. CDR1 and CDR2 from the germline V gene are SGHNT and YENEEA. The CDR3 totals 15 residues. The CDR3 sequence is CASSRQGVGTDTQYF. CDR3 DNA: TGTGCCAGCAGCCGACAGGGAGTCGGCACAGATACGCAGTATTTT.

This chain links TRBV9 with TRBJ2-5; possible D gene TRBD2, 7 bases. Germline loops: CDR1 SGDLS, CDR2 YYNGEE. V lost 3 bases and J 5 bases, leaving 14 bases between the germline ends. This CDR3 has 14 residues. CDR3 sequence (DNA): TGTGCCAGCAGCGGAGCGCGGGGGCCCGAGACCCAGTACTTC. Its translation: CASSGARGPETQYF. Supplemented by reference TRBV9 and TRBJ2-5, the full variable domain reads DSGVTQTPKHLITATGQRVTLRCSPRSGDLSVYWYQQSLDQGLQFLIQYYNGEERAKGNILERFSAQQFPDLHSELNLSSLELGDSALYFCASSGARGPETQYFGPGTRLLVL.

V and J are TRBV19 and TRBJ1-2, with D perhaps TRBD1 (5 bases). The V gene lost 7 bases and the J gene lost 0 bases, with 18 bases spanning the gap. The CDR3 consists of 16 residues. Germline CDR1 LNHDA, CDR2 SQIVND (reference sequence). As DNA, the CDR3 is TGTGCCAGTATCTCGACAGTAGGACCCACTAACTATGGCTACACCTTC. Translating gives CASISTVGPTNYGYTF.

The chain has TRBV5-1 and TRBJ2-5, with 7 bases aligning to TRBD1. The V segment lost 3 bases and the J segment 1 base; nucleotides outside the gene matches: 6. The CDR3 has 15 amino acids. In germline, CDR1 is SGHRS, CDR2 YFSETQ. The CDR3 loop is CASSSGQAIQETQYF. CDR3 coding DNA: TGCGCCAGCAGCTCTGGACAGGCCATCCAAGAGACCCAGTACTTC.

This clone was seen just once. This chain joins TRBV21-1 and TRBJ2-3; the DNA was not used to check the table's D call, TRBD2. TRBV21-1 is tagged as a pseudogene. This CDR3 has 18 amino acids. The CDR3 reads CASSKPSGVLPGTDTQYF. CDR3 coding DNA: TGTGCCAGCAGCAAACCGTCCGGGGTCCTCCCGGGCACAGATACGCAGTATTTT.

The rearrangement links TRBV24-1 to TRBJ1-4; D is undetermined. This CDR3 contains 15 residues. The germline V gene has CDR1 KGHDR and CDR2 SFDVKD. V shed 9 bases and J shed 8 bases, with 21 bases lying between them. The CDR3 protein is CATRSPGRIGEKLFF. CDR3 nucleotide sequence: TGTGCCACCCGATCTCCCGGAAGGATAGGGGAAAAACTGTTTTTT.

The chain couples TRBV4-1 to TRBJ1-3, with unresolved D. This CDR3 is 14 amino acids long. In germline, CDR1 is MGHRA, CDR2 YSYEKL. Trimming removed 1 base at V and 4 bases at J, with 8 bases between. The CDR3 DNA follows: TGCGCCAGCAGCCAAGTTGACACCGGAAACACCATATATTTT. This sequence encodes CASSQVDTGNTIYF.

The rearrangement links TRBV5-1 to TRBJ1-4, with 7 bases matching TRBD1. CDR3 length: 15 amino acids. Germline CDR1 and CDR2: SGHRS and YFSETQ. After removal of 0 bases from V and 4 bases from J, the junction contained 3 bases not matched to a gene. The chain's CDR3 is CASSLAGQDNEKLFF. Written as DNA, the CDR3 is TGCGCCAGCAGCTTGGCCGGACAGGATAATGAAAAACTGTTTTTT.

The V gene is TRBV20-1, the J gene TRBJ2-1; D possibly uses TRBD1 or TRBD2 (6 bases each). The CDR3 is 11 amino acids. Germline V lookup: CDR1 DFQATT, CDR2 SNEGSKA (reference sequence). Trimming removed 2 bases from V and 8 bases from J, with 7 bases in between. CDR3 bases: TGCAGTGCTAGAAGGGGGGATGAGCAGTTCTTC. It specifies CSARRGDEQFF.

V gene TRBV4-1 combines with J gene TRBJ1-3, with D tentatively TRBD1 (5 bases). The CDR3 sequence is 15 residues long. V was shortened by 0 bases and J by 8 bases, with 14 bases between the two germline ends. Germline CDR1 and CDR2: MGHRA and YSYEKL. As DNA, the CDR3 is TGCGCCAGCAGCCAAGATTACAGGATGGGATACACCATATATTTT. Protein: CASSQDYRMGYTIYF.

The J gene is TRBJ1-6, the V gene TRBV5-1, with D hard to call. CDR3 length: 13 amino acids. Germline loops: CDR1 SGHRS, CDR2 YFSETQ. With 1 base removed from V and 8 bases from J, the gap between germline ends came to 7 bases. The CDR3 here is CASSLTKDSPLHF. The CDR3 coding sequence is TGCGCCAGCAGCTTGACTAAAGATTCACCCCTCCACTTT.

The chain joins TRBV5-8 to TRBJ2-7; D might be TRBD1 or TRBD2, each matching 5 bases. The CDR3 runs to 12 residues. The V gene's germline CDR1 is SGHTS and CDR2 YDEGEE. V was shortened by 5 bases and J by 7 bases, with 13 bases between the two germline ends. The CDR3 here is CASRGVVSEQYF. The CDR3 DNA reads TGTGCCAGCAGGGGGGTAGTCTCTGAGCAGTACTTC.

The rearrangement uses TRBV5-1 and TRBJ1-1, with a tentative D call TRBD1 (5 bases). V was cut by 0 bases and J by 1 base, with 10 bases left in between. Germline CDR1 SGHRS, CDR2 YFSETQ. This CDR3 has 15 residues. The CDR3 nucleotides read TGCGCCAGCAGCTTGGGACGACAGCCGAACACTGAAGCTTTCTTT. Protein sequence: CASSLGRQPNTEAFF.

V gene TRBV11-2 combines with J gene TRBJ1-1; TRBD1 is a possible D gene (5 bases). The V end was cut by 2 bases, the J end by 0 bases, with 13 bases between. The CDR3 consists of 16 residues. The germline V gene has CDR1 SGHAT and CDR2 FQNNGV. CDR3 coding DNA: TGTGCCAGCAGCTTAACCGGGACGGTCATGAACACTGAAGCTTTCTTT. It yields the protein CASSLTGTVMNTEAFF. Variable domain in full (rest from reference TRBV11-2 and TRBJ1-1): EAGVAQSPRYKIIEKRQSVAFWCNPISGHATLYWYQQILGQGPKLLIQFQNNGVVDDSQLPKDRFSAERLKGVDSTLKIQPAKLEDSAVYLCASSLTGTVMNTEAFFGQGTRLTVV.